Below are 4 T cell receptor beta chains sequenced from a single sample in a study of T cells in Graves' hyperthyroidism and ophthalmopathy. TCR beta CDR3 region amplification was performed from RNA transcripts. First-round RT-PCR with HTBI primers amplified the TCR CDR3 region. TCRdb itself ran the multiplex PCR reads through MiXCR, one entry per CDR3 protein. The sample has 200,000 to 250,000 distinct CDR3 sequences, 17% seen once. Sequenced sample: blood. The receptors were sampled from a man between 50 and 59 years old with Graves' hyperthyroidism.

This clonotype came up many times. This chain joins TRBV5-1 and TRBJ2-3; TRBD2 matches at 10 bases. Germline-derived CDR1 and CDR2 are SGHRS and YFSETQ. V lost 4 bases and J lost 2; bases outside the gene matches: 4. This CDR3 region has 15 residues. CDR3 bases: TGCGCCAGCAGCATCGGACTAGCGGACACAGATACGCAGTATTTT. Translated, it gives CASSIGLADTDTQYF.

The chain couples TRBV7-9 to TRBJ1-4; a possible D gene is TRBD1 (6 bases). CDR3 length: 15 residues. V was shortened by 5 bases and J by 1 base, with 11 bases between the two germline ends. Germline V gives CDR1 SEHNR, CDR2 FQNEAQ (reference sequence). The CDR3 sequence is CASSPEDRTNEKLFF. The CDR3 DNA is TGTGCCAGCAGCCCCGAGGACAGAACTAATGAAAAACTGTTTTTT.

This clonotype was detected ten times or more. The rearrangement links TRBV12-3 or TRBV12-4 to TRBJ1-2, with D uncertain. The CDR3 loop spans 12 amino acids. V was clipped by 3 bases and J by 6 bases, with 8 bases between them. The CDR3 DNA reads TGTGCCAGCAGTTTTGACGGTCATGGCTACACCTTC. Encoded protein: CASSFDGHGYTF.

CDR3 residues: CATKGLSTDTQYF. In DNA, the CDR3 is TGTGCCACCAAGGGACTTTCAACAGATACGCAGTATTTT. V gene TRBV24-1 combines with J gene TRBJ2-3; D is possibly TRBD2 (6 bases). The V gene's germline CDR1 is KGHDR and CDR2 SFDVKD. V gave up 8 bases and J gave up 3 bases, with 11 bases separating them. The CDR3 is 13 residues long.